Each of the 31 T cell receptor beta chains below was sequenced from the same sample in a study of blood T cells in healthy people across ages. A second PCR of roughly 7 to 11 cycles used a sample-barcoded 5' primer and a J-beta primer mix. TCRdb itself ran the 5' RACE reads through MiXCR, one entry per CDR3 protein. Of 800,000 or so distinct CDR3 sequences listed, about 45% are singletons. The sequencing input was blood. All receptors come from a man at least 80 years old in good health.

The CDR3 sequence is CASSQGDSRDEQFF. The CDR3 bases are TGCGCCAGCAGCCAGGGGGACTCACGGGATGAGCAGTTCTTC. The chain is built from TRBV4-1 and TRBJ2-1; the D gene is possibly TRBD2 (6 bases). There are 14 residues in the CDR3. V lost 3 bases and J 8 bases, leaving 14 bases between the germline ends. From germline, CDR1 is MGHRA and CDR2 YSYEKL.

The chain has TRBV9 and TRBJ2-7; the match to TRBD2 covers 8 bases. Per the germline V gene, CDR1 is SGDLS and CDR2 is YYNGEE. J lost 4 bases, V lost 4 bases, and 13 bases had no gene match. There are 16 residues in the CDR3. CDR3 nucleotides: TGTGCCAGCAGCCCCCAAGGTGCGGGAGGTGCTTACGAGCAGTACTTC. This gives the protein CASSPQGAGGAYEQYF. Using reference TRBV9 and TRBJ2-7 for the parts outside the CDR3, the full variable domain is DSGVTQTPKHLITATGQRVTLRCSPRSGDLSVYWYQQSLDQGLQFLIQYYNGEERAKGNILERFSAQQFPDLHSELNLSSLELGDSALYFCASSPQGAGGAYEQYFGPGTRLTVT.

The chain employs TRBV6-6 and TRBJ2-7; TRBD2 might be the D (5 bases). V dropped 7 bases and J dropped 5 bases, with 21 bases sitting between them. Germline V gene data show CDR1 as MNHNY and CDR2 as SVGAGI (reference sequence). CDR3 length: 15 residues. This CDR3 reads CASTILEGVSHEQYF. In nucleotides, the CDR3 is TGTGCCAGCACCATCCTTGAGGGTGTTAGCCACGAGCAGTACTTC.

The rearrangement joins TRBV28 to TRBJ2-5; D is ambiguous. The ends were cut back, 3 bases at V and 7 bases at J, with 15 bases in the middle. CDR3 length: 14 amino acids. Germline V gene lookup returns CDR1 MDHEN and CDR2 SYDVKM. The CDR3: CASSFPGDLGTQYF. Here the CDR3 DNA reads TGTGCCAGCAGTTTCCCTGGGGATCTGGGGACCCAGTACTTC. Full variable domain (outside the CDR3, taken from reference TRBV28 and TRBJ2-5): DVKVTQSSRYLVKRTGEKVFLECVQDMDHENMFWYRQDPGLGLRLIYFSYDVKMKEKGDIPEGYSVSREKKERFSLILESASTNQTSMYLCASSFPGDLGTQYFGPGTRLLVL.

This clonotype was recorded a few times. This rearrangement joins TRBV5-1 to TRBJ2-1, with D possibly matching TRBD2 (5 bases). Germline V gene sequence: CDR1 SGHRS, CDR2 YFSETQ. This CDR3 contains 17 residues. V lost 3 bases to trimming and J lost 0 bases, with 16 bases between them. CDR3 DNA sequence: TGCGCCAGCAGCTCCGATGAGGGCCTGAGCTCCTACAATGAGCAGTTCTTC. Translation: CASSSDEGLSSYNEQFF.

The chain joins TRBV7-2 to TRBJ2-3; the D call may be TRBD1 or TRBD2 (5 bases each). Germline values: CDR1 SGHTA, CDR2 FQGNSA. The CDR3 covers 14 residues. V was shortened by 4 bases and J by 4 bases, with 12 bases between the two germline ends. CDR3 in DNA: TGTGCCAGCAGCTCCCAGGGAGAGTCAGATACGCAGTATTTT. Translated, it gives CASSSQGESDTQYF.

This CDR3 reads CASSYRRGLETRYF. The CDR3 bases are TGTGCCAGCAGCTACCGAAGAGGGCTGGAGACCCGGTACTTC. This chain joins TRBV3-1 and TRBJ2-7; a weak D match, TRBD2 (5 bases). CDR1 and CDR2 from the germline V gene are LGHDT and YNNKEL (reference sequence). The V end was cut by 5 bases, the J end by 12 bases, with 23 bases between. The CDR3 runs to 14 residues.

The chain combines TRBV6-2 or TRBV6-3 with TRBJ2-1; TRBD2 matches at 10 bases. The V and J ends lost 6 bases and 5 bases, in that order; junction bases with no gene match: 10. Germline V gene sequence: CDR1 MNHEY, CDR2 SVGEGT. The CDR3 runs 16 residues. This CDR3 reads CASRNPGTSVHNEQFF. Here the CDR3 DNA reads TGTGCCAGCAGAAACCCCGGGACTAGCGTACACAATGAGCAGTTCTTC.

The V call is TRBV11-2, the J call TRBJ2-3, with TRBD2 identical over 11 bases. CDR1 is SGHAT, CDR2 FQNNGV, per germline. The length of the CDR3 is 17 residues. The junction had 8 bases not matched to a gene; V was cut back by 3 bases and J by 3 bases. DNA of the CDR3: TGTGCCAGCAGCTTCTTCACCTCTAGCGGGGGGACAGATACGCAGTATTTT. Its translation: CASSFFTSSGGTDTQYF.

The gene calls are TRBV5-1 and TRBJ2-7; 13 bases map to TRBD2. There are 16 residues in the CDR3. The germline V gene has CDR1 SGHRS and CDR2 YFSETQ. The V and J ends lost 4 bases and 3 bases, in that order; junction bases with no gene match: 7. CDR3 DNA sequence: TGCGCCAGCAGCCCGGGGACTAGCGGGACATTCTACGAGCAGTACTTC. This gives the protein CASSPGTSGTFYEQYF.

The rearrangement links TRBV28 to TRBJ1-1; D is ambiguous. This CDR3 contains 16 residues. V was pared by 6 bases and J by 2 bases, with 19 bases between. Per the germline V gene, CDR1 is MDHEN and CDR2 is SYDVKM. The CDR3 DNA follows: TGTGCCAGCAGCCCCTCAGGTGACCGTCGTAACACTGAAGCTTTCTTT. Translation: CASSPSGDRRNTEAFF.

The chain recombines TRBV20-1 with TRBJ1-1, with D possibly being TRBD1 (5 bases). The CDR3 covers 13 residues. From germline, CDR1 is DFQATT and CDR2 SNEGSKA (reference sequence). Trimming removed 3 bases at V and 0 bases at J, with 8 bases between. In DNA form, the CDR3 reads TGCAGTGCTAGGCGGACATTGAACACTGAAGCTTTCTTT. It yields the protein CSARRTLNTEAFF.

The sample holds many counts of this clonotype. The V and J genes are TRBV6-2 or TRBV6-3 and TRBJ2-1, with 13 bases that match TRBD2. This CDR3 region has 17 residues. With 5 bases clipped from V and 1 base from J, the junction kept 5 bases outside the gene matches. Germline CDR1 reads MNHEY; CDR2 reads SVGEGT. The CDR3 DNA follows: TGTGCCAGCAGTACTAGCGGGAGGGCCAATTCCTACAATGAGCAGTTCTTC. Translating gives CASSTSGRANSYNEQFF.

This clonotype was recorded at least ten times. The J gene is TRBJ2-5, the V gene TRBV7-8; D ambiguous. CDR1 SGHVS and CDR2 FQNEAQ come from the germline V gene. V was cut by 0 bases and J by 8 bases, with 13 bases left in between. This CDR3 has 14 amino acids. For the CDR3, the DNA is TGTGCCAGCAGCTTAGCCCTTATACGGAGAACCCAGTACTTC. Protein product: CASSLALIRRTQYF.

This chain joins TRBV11-1 and TRBJ2-7; 7 bases match TRBD1. The J segment lost 6 bases and the V segment lost 6 bases, leaving 11 bases of the junction unmatched. CDR1 and CDR2 from the germline V gene are SGHAT and FQDESV (reference sequence). The length of the CDR3 is 14 residues. CDR3 bases: TGTGCCAGCAGTACAGGGGCGGGTCTCTTCGAGCAGTACTTC. As protein: CASSTGAGLFEQYF.

The chain has TRBV27 and TRBJ2-7, with D unclear. Germline CDR1 MNHEY, CDR2 SMNVEV (reference sequence). The V and J ends lost 4 bases and 0 bases respectively, with 10 bases between them. CDR3 size: 14 residues. The CDR3, as DNA: TGTGCCAGCAGTTCCACCAGTTCCTCCTACGAGCAGTACTTC. Residues: CASSSTSSSYEQYF.

The rearrangement links TRBV7-2 to TRBJ1-1; D is unclear. V shed 1 base and J shed 4 bases, with 7 bases lying between them. CDR3 size: 13 residues. Germline-derived CDR1 and CDR2 are SGHTA and FQGNSA. The CDR3 nucleotides read TGTGCCAGCAGCTTAGAGCGCAGCACTGAAGCTTTCTTT. Protein product: CASSLERSTEAFF.

This clonotype was counted a few times. The genes are TRBV28 and TRBJ1-4, with D possibly TRBD1 on 6 matching bases. The CDR3 spans 14 residues. CDR1 MDHEN and CDR2 SYDVKM come from the germline V gene. Deletions cut 6 bases from V and 8 bases from J, with 16 bases between. This CDR3 reads CASRPTGFQEKLFF. The CDR3 nucleotides read TGTGCCAGCAGGCCAACAGGGTTTCAAGAAAAACTGTTTTTT.

This clonotype has only a few counts. The V and J genes are TRBV29-1 and TRBJ2-5, with 7 bases fitting TRBD2. The CDR3 spans 13 residues. The germline V gene has CDR1 SQVTM and CDR2 ANQGSEA. V dropped 4 bases and J dropped 2; count of bases not matched to a gene: 4. Here the CDR3 reads CSVVPSGQETQYF. As DNA, the CDR3 is TGCAGCGTTGTCCCTAGCGGACAAGAGACCCAGTACTTC.

The chain combines TRBV7-9 with TRBJ1-2; D unresolved. V lost 3 bases, J lost 0 bases, and 5 bases lay in between. Germline V gene lookup returns CDR1 SEHNR and CDR2 FQNEAQ (reference sequence). The CDR3 consists of 13 residues. The CDR3 region is CASSLSSNYGYTF. The CDR3 coding sequence is TGTGCCAGCAGCTTGTCCTCTAACTATGGCTACACCTTC.

This clonotype was seen only once. V and J are TRBV4-1 and TRBJ1-2; TRBD1 aligns across 9 bases. The CDR3 sequence is 14 residues long. The trim removed 5 bases at V and 7 bases at J, leaving 8 bases unmatched. The germline CDR1 and CDR2 sequences are MGHRA and YSYEKL. CDR3: CASSARTGVAGYTF. In DNA, the CDR3 is TGCGCCAGCAGCGCGAGGACAGGGGTGGCTGGCTACACCTTC.

For this clonotype: The junction shows a germline mismatch at one end, possibly a read error. The chain is built from TRBV2 and TRBJ1-2; tentatively, D is TRBD1 (6 bases). The CDR3 loop spans 14 amino acids. In germline, CDR1 is SNHLY, CDR2 FYNNEI. This chain's CDR3 is CASSEGATNYGYTF. The CDR3 DNA is TGTGCCAGCAGTGAGGGGGCCACCAACTACGGCTACACCTTC.

This chain links TRBV3-1 with TRBJ1-1; D may be TRBD1 (6 bases). The V gene lost 6 bases and the J gene lost 5 bases, with 13 bases spanning the gap. The length of the CDR3 is 13 residues. Germline V gives CDR1 LGHDT, CDR2 YNNKEL (reference sequence). CDR3 DNA: TGTGCCAGCAGTACCTCAGGGGTGACTGAAGCTTTCTTT. This gives the protein CASSTSGVTEAFF.

This clonotype was counted ten times or more. The chain joins TRBV28 to TRBJ1-2; D not resolved. V was trimmed by 9 bases and J by 7 bases, leaving 18 bases between them. The CDR3 is made up of 13 amino acids. Germline values: CDR1 MDHEN, CDR2 SYDVKM. CDR3 in amino acids: CASYLGRVGGYTF. The CDR3 bases are TGTGCCAGTTACCTCGGCAGAGTGGGTGGCTACACCTTC.

The sample holds a few counts of this clonotype. The V call is TRBV2, the J call TRBJ2-1; 10 nucleotides align to TRBD2. Trimming at V came to 8 bases and at J to 4 bases, leaving 8 bases not matched to a gene. This CDR3 is built from 15 residues. Germline-derived CDR1 and CDR2 are SNHLY and FYNNEI. The CDR3 DNA reads TGTGCCAGCTACTCGGGACTAGCGCTTTACAATGAGCAGTTCTTC. This gives the protein CASYSGLALYNEQFF.

This clonotype occurred a few times. This chain links TRBV24-1 with TRBJ2-5, with D perhaps matching TRBD1 or TRBD2 (6 bases each). Germline CDR1 reads KGHDR; CDR2 reads SFDVKD. This CDR3 has 15 amino acids. Deletions cut 5 bases from V and 2 bases from J, with 14 bases between. The CDR3 reads CATSVRGQGQETQYF. The CDR3 DNA sequence: TGTGCCACCAGTGTCCGGGGGCAGGGTCAAGAGACCCAGTACTTC.

Only a few counts were recorded for this clonotype. This rearrangement joins TRBV20-1 to TRBJ2-1; 9 nucleotides line up with TRBD2. Germline CDR1 is DFQATT and CDR2 is SNEGSKA (reference sequence). This CDR3 is 17 amino acids long. V gave up 6 bases and J gave up 6 bases; unmatched junction bases: 18. CDR3 residues: CSALDNRAGGPGNEQFF. The CDR3 DNA is TGCAGTGCCCTAGATAATCGGGCGGGAGGGCCTGGCAATGAGCAGTTCTTC.

This clonotype was seen a handful of times. This chain links TRBV27 with TRBJ2-6, with D perhaps matching TRBD1 (6 bases). Germline V gives CDR1 MNHEY, CDR2 SMNVEV (reference sequence). The CDR3 loop spans 16 amino acids. V lost 4 bases to trimming and J lost 4 bases, with 14 bases between them. The CDR3 sequence is CASSYTGILGANVLTF. The CDR3 DNA is TGTGCCAGCAGTTACACAGGGATACTGGGGGCCAACGTCCTGACTTTC.

This rearrangement joins TRBV19 to TRBJ2-1; maybe TRBD2 (5 bases). Germline V gives CDR1 LNHDA, CDR2 SQIVND (reference sequence). V was shortened by 1 base and J by 10 bases, with 11 bases between the two germline ends. The length of the CDR3 is 13 residues. The CDR3 loop is CASSIGTRYEQFF. The CDR3 DNA is TGTGCCAGTAGTATAGGGACTCGCTACGAGCAGTTCTTC. The complete variable domain, with remaining parts taken from reference TRBV19 and TRBJ2-1, reads DGGITQSPKYLFRKEGQNVTLSCEQNLNHDAMYWYRQDPGQGLRLIYYSQIVNDFQKGDIAEGYSVSREKKESFPLTVTSAQKNPTAFYLCASSIGTRYEQFFGPGTRLTVL.

The chain carries TRBV20-1 and TRBJ2-7; maybe TRBD1 (7 bases). Germline V CDR1 and CDR2: DFQATT, SNEGSKA (reference sequence). This CDR3 contains 16 residues. The V end was cut by 5 bases, the J end by 3 bases, with 23 bases between. As DNA, the CDR3 is TGCAGTGCTCCCTCAAGGGCAGGGGGAGGTGTCTACGAGCAGTACTTC. It yields the protein CSAPSRAGGGVYEQYF.

This clonotype was observed many times. The chain employs TRBV7-2 and TRBJ2-7, with TRBD2 matching 9 bases. Trimming took 5 bases from V and 4 from J; bases not matched to a gene: 3. Germline V gives CDR1 SGHTA, CDR2 FQGNSA. The CDR3 length is 13 residues. This CDR3 reads CASSPTSGYEQYF. CDR3 nucleotide sequence: TGTGCCAGCAGCCCGACTAGCGGATACGAGCAGTACTTC.